The 28 T cell receptor beta chains below all came from one sample that was sequenced in a study of blood T cell repertoires in COVID-19. Measured with immunoSEQ multiplex PCR; TCRdb has only the in-frame clones, and not every one. This sample has approximately 250,000 clones; about nine tenths occur once, and the top ten carry about 4%. The specimen was PBMCs or T cells enriched from blood (not recorded which). These TCRs come from a young woman with acute COVID-19.

The rearrangement uses TRBV19 and TRBJ2-2; tentative D call: TRBD1 (6 bases). Trimming removed 7 bases at V and 0 bases at J, with 9 bases between. From germline, CDR1 is LNHDA and CDR2 SQIVND (reference sequence). The CDR3 sequence is 14 residues long. As DNA, the CDR3 is TGTGCCAGTACCGGGACACCGAACACCGGGGAGCTGTTTTTT. This translates into CASTGTPNTGELFF.

CDR3 in DNA: TGTGCCAGCAGTGGCGACAGGGGCTGGGAAAAACTGTTTTTT. Protein: CASSGDRGWEKLFF. The V and J genes are TRBV2 and TRBJ1-4; 8 positions match TRBD1. The J segment lost 8 bases and the V segment lost 4 bases, leaving 6 bases of the junction unmatched. The CDR3 runs 14 residues. CDR1 is SNHLY and CDR2 is FYNNEI in the germline V gene.

This chain connects TRBV4-1 to TRBJ2-1, with 12 bases identical to TRBD2. The CDR3 is 14 residues long. The ends lost 8 bases at V and 9 bases at J; junction bases unmatched: 8. Looked up from germline, CDR1 is MGHRA and CDR2 is YSYEKL. This CDR3 reads CASRPGLAGFEQFF. CDR3 nucleotide sequence: TGCGCCAGCCGTCCAGGACTAGCGGGATTTGAGCAGTTCTTC.

J is TRBJ2-7 and V is TRBV7-9, with D hard to call. Per the germline V gene, CDR1 is SEHNR and CDR2 is FQNEAQ (reference sequence). V lost 4 bases, J lost 5 bases, and 15 bases lay in between. The CDR3 runs 14 residues. CDR3 in amino acids: CASSSTDKADEQYF. CDR3 bases: TGTGCCAGCAGCTCTACCGACAAGGCTGACGAGCAGTACTTC. Drawing the rest from reference TRBV7-9 and TRBJ2-7, the complete variable domain is DTGVSQNPRHKITKRGQNVTFRCDPISEHNRLYWYRQTLGQGPEFLTYFQNEAQLEKSRLLSDRFSAERPKGSFSTLEIQRTEQGDSAMYLCASSSTDKADEQYFGPGTRLTVT.

V usage is TRBV11-2 and J usage is TRBJ2-1; perhaps TRBD2 as D (6 bases). The CDR3 extends over 19 amino acids. Germline V CDR1 and CDR2: SGHAT, FQNNGV. V dropped 1 base and J dropped 0 bases, with 19 bases sitting between them. CDR3 nucleotide sequence: TGTGCCAGCAGCTTAGGGGGGGTCGGCGGGGACTTCTCCTACAATGAGCAGTTCTTC. This translates into CASSLGGVGGDFSYNEQFF. Together with reference TRBV11-2 and TRBJ2-1, the CDR3 gives the full variable domain: EAGVAQSPRYKIIEKRQSVAFWCNPISGHATLYWYQQILGQGPKLLIQFQNNGVVDDSQLPKDRFSAERLKGVDSTLKIQPAKLEDSAVYLCASSLGGVGGDFSYNEQFFGPGTRLTVL.

The gene calls are TRBV2 and TRBJ2-2, with 12 bases identical to TRBD1. V lost 5 bases to trimming and J lost 7 bases; unmatched junction nucleotides: 5. Germline V gives CDR1 SNHLY, CDR2 FYNNEI. The CDR3 extends over 15 amino acids. DNA for the CDR3: TGTGCCAGCAGTATGGGACAGGGGGCTGACGGGGAGCTGTTTTTT. Its protein is CASSMGQGADGELFF.

This clone has a single count. The J gene is TRBJ2-7, the V gene TRBV4-1; the match to TRBD1 covers 8 bases. The V and J ends lost 1 base and 3 bases, in that order; junction bases with no gene match: 8. The CDR3 extends over 16 amino acids. The germline V gene has CDR1 MGHRA and CDR2 YSYEKL. For the CDR3, the DNA is TGCGCCAGCAGCCAAGGGTTGAGGACAGGGATCTACGAGCAGTACTTC. Translating it yields CASSQGLRTGIYEQYF.

This chain connects TRBV9 to TRBJ1-2; TRBD1 might be the D (5 bases). The ends were cut back, 4 bases at V and 5 bases at J, with 15 bases in the middle. The CDR3 runs to 14 residues. The germline gives CDR1 SGDLS, CDR2 YYNGEE. CDR3 coding DNA: TGTGCCAGCAGCACGCAGGGCAGCTGGTATGGCTACACCTTC. Its translation: CASSTQGSWYGYTF.

J is TRBJ1-4 and V is TRBV7-9; the D gene is possibly TRBD1 (6 bases). The V end was cut by 2 bases, the J end by 3 bases, with 13 bases between. The germline gives CDR1 SEHNR, CDR2 FQNEAQ (reference sequence). The CDR3 runs 16 residues. The chain's CDR3 is CASSLYEAGANEKLFF. The CDR3 nucleotides are TGTGCCAGCAGCTTATACGAGGCAGGGGCTAATGAAAAACTGTTTTTT.

This rearrangement joins TRBV28 to TRBJ2-5; 8 nucleotides match TRBD2. Germline lookup yields CDR1 MDHEN and CDR2 SYDVKM. This CDR3 contains 15 residues. With 6 bases clipped from V and 1 base from J, the junction kept 7 bases outside the gene matches. CDR3: CASSTRTSSQETQYF. CDR3 in DNA: TGTGCCAGCAGCACGAGGACTAGCAGCCAAGAGACCCAGTACTTC.

The CDR3 sequence: CASSQDLLAGGIEQYF. CDR3 sequence (DNA): TGTGCCAGCAGCCAAGATCTACTAGCGGGAGGTATCGAGCAGTACTTC. The rearrangement uses TRBV3-1 (or the pseudogene TRBV3-2) and TRBJ2-7, with 12 nucleotides matching TRBD2. CDR3 length: 16 amino acids. V lost 0 bases, J lost 6 bases, and 6 bases stayed unmatched. Germline CDR1 LGHDT, CDR2 YNNKEL (reference sequence).

This rearrangement joins TRBV4-2 to TRBJ1-3, with 8 bases fitting TRBD1. The CDR3 is 16 residues long. V shed 0 bases and J 2 bases; nucleotides not matched to a gene: 3. Germline loops: CDR1 LGHNA, CDR2 YNFKEQ. CDR3 protein: CASSQDLTGAGNTIYF. DNA for the CDR3: TGTGCCAGCAGCCAAGATTTGACAGGGGCTGGAAACACCATATATTTT.

This clone was observed a single time. The chain joins TRBV4-3 to TRBJ2-1; 7 positions agree with TRBD1. With V trimmed by 1 base and J by 13 bases, 7 bases remained unmatched. Germline CDR1 LGHNA, CDR2 YSLEER. The CDR3 consists of 13 residues. CDR3 sequence: CASSQGNTGVQFF. The CDR3 DNA follows: TGCGCCAGCAGCCAAGGGAACACAGGGGTACAGTTCTTC.

This clone was detected only once. The rearrangement joins TRBV28 to TRBJ1-2; no definite D call. V lost 2 bases and J lost 3, with 4 bases in between. This CDR3 has 12 amino acids. Looked up from germline, CDR1 is MDHEN and CDR2 is SYDVKM. CDR3 nucleotide sequence: TGTGCCAGCAGTTTAGTCGACTATGGCTACACCTTC. This codes for CASSLVDYGYTF.

V is TRBV2 and J is TRBJ1-1, with 7 bases fitting TRBD1. The germline CDR1 and CDR2 sequences are SNHLY and FYNNEI. Trimming at V came to 6 bases and at J to 4 bases, leaving 11 bases not matched to a gene. The CDR3 loop spans 15 amino acids. The CDR3 DNA sequence: TGTGCCAGCAGATATGAGAGGGGGCTGGGCACTGAAGCTTTCTTT. It codes for CASRYERGLGTEAFF.

The chain recombines TRBV10-1 with TRBJ2-7; 10 positions agree with TRBD2. Trimming at V came to 6 bases and at J to 1 base, leaving 9 bases not matched to a gene. Germline V gene data show CDR1 as WNHNN and CDR2 as SYGVQD (reference sequence). This CDR3 contains 16 residues. CDR3 in DNA: TGCGCCAGCAGGCGAGGTAGCGGGAGGCTGTCCTACGAGCAGTACTTC. This codes for CASRRGSGRLSYEQYF.

Comments on this clone: Mismatch with germline at one junction end may stem from a read error. The chain has TRBV24-1 and TRBJ2-5; weak D call: TRBD2 (5 bases). Germline V gene data show CDR1 as KGHDR and CDR2 as SFDVKD. The CDR3 has 15 residues. The CDR3, as DNA: TGTGCCACCGGTGATGCGACACGGGGCCAAGAGACCCAGTACTTC. Amino acids: CATGDATRGQETQYF.

The chain recombines TRBV18 with TRBJ2-3, with no clear D. The CDR3 spans 13 residues. Per germline, CDR1 KGHSH and CDR2 LQKENI. Trimming pared 5 bases from V and 4 bases from J, leaving 10 bases between. The CDR3 loop is CASSRSEADTQYF. In DNA, the CDR3 is TGTGCCAGCTCAAGGTCAGAGGCAGATACGCAGTATTTT.

This clone is a singleton in its sample. The gene calls are TRBV3-1 (or the pseudogene TRBV3-2) and TRBJ1-5, with 7 bases identical to TRBD1. Germline values: CDR1 LGHDT, CDR2 YNNKEL (reference sequence). The CDR3 has 15 amino acids. V shed 2 bases, J shed 3 bases, and the junction held 4 bases outside the gene matches. CDR3 residues: CASSQSGTANQPQHF. The CDR3 region has the DNA TGTGCCAGCAGCCAATCCGGGACAGCCAATCAGCCCCAGCATTTT.

The chain uses TRBV27 and TRBJ1-1; TRBD1 matches at 8 bases. Germline CDR1 and CDR2: MNHEY and SMNVEV (reference sequence). The CDR3 contains 15 residues. Trimming removed 5 bases from V and 0 bases from J; junction bases left unmatched: 5. The CDR3 DNA reads TGTGCCAGCAGTCCAGCGGACAGGGTGAACACTGAAGCTTTCTTT. It yields the protein CASSPADRVNTEAFF.

There are a few counts of this clone. This rearrangement joins TRBV4-1 to TRBJ2-2, with 13 bases aligning to TRBD2. From germline, CDR1 is MGHRA and CDR2 YSYEKL. J gave up 8 bases and V 4 bases, and 7 bases lay outside the gene matches. The CDR3 is 16 amino acids. CDR3 DNA: TGCGCCAGCAGCCTTACTAGCGGGAGGGCCTTTGGGGAGCTGTTTTTT. Amino acids: CASSLTSGRAFGELFF.

CDR3 bases: TGTGCCAGCAGTTTAGGAGTAAAGTTTCAAAATTACGAGCAGTACTTC. It translates to CASSLGVKFQNYEQYF. This chain connects TRBV28 to TRBJ2-7; no reliable D call. The V end was cut by 2 bases, the J end by 4 bases, with 18 bases between. Germline CDR1 is MDHEN and CDR2 is SYDVKM. This CDR3 has 16 residues.

V gene TRBV24-1 combines with J gene TRBJ2-5; 8 bases align to TRBD2. V gave up 7 bases and J gave up 3 bases; unmatched junction bases: 3. This CDR3 is 13 amino acids long. Germline CDR1 KGHDR, CDR2 SFDVKD. Here the CDR3 reads CATREAGEETQYF. DNA for the CDR3: TGTGCCACCAGAGAAGCGGGAGAAGAGACCCAGTACTTC.

V gene TRBV28 combines with J gene TRBJ2-3, with 11 bases matching TRBD2. The CDR3 has 15 residues. The junction had 7 bases not matched to a gene; V was cut back by 6 bases and J by 5 bases. Germline CDR1 is MDHEN and CDR2 is SYDVKM. CDR3 bases: TGTGCCAGCAGAAATATAGCGGGAGGGCAAGATACGCAGTATTTT. Translation gives CASRNIAGGQDTQYF.

The V gene is TRBV7-2, the J gene TRBJ1-4; D uncertain. The CDR3 sequence is 14 residues long. Germline lookup yields CDR1 SGHTA and CDR2 FQGNSA. V lost 3 bases and J lost 8, with 13 bases in between. The CDR3 loop reads CASSLRGSGEKLFF. For the CDR3, the DNA is TGTGCCAGCAGCTTGAGAGGGAGTGGAGAAAAACTGTTTTTT.

V and J are TRBV27 and TRBJ2-3; 7 positions match TRBD1. V shed 3 bases, J shed 1 base, and the junction held 10 bases outside the gene matches. This CDR3 is built from 17 residues. Germline CDR1 is MNHEY and CDR2 is SMNVEV (reference sequence). The CDR3 nucleotides are TGTGCCAGCAGTTTTGAAATCAGCGACAGGGGCACAGATACGCAGTATTTT. This codes for CASSFEISDRGTDTQYF.

V is TRBV7-8 and J is TRBJ2-3; 14 bases match TRBD2. CDR1 is SGHVS, CDR2 FQNEAQ, per germline. V was pared by 5 bases and J by 6 bases, with 7 bases of the junction left unmatched. CDR3 length: 16 amino acids. The CDR3 protein is CASSTGTSGSGDTQYF. CDR3 in DNA: TGTGCCAGCAGCACGGGGACTAGCGGGAGTGGGGATACGCAGTATTTT.

The table lists this clone with a count of one. The chain uses TRBV5-1 and TRBJ2-7, with a weak D call TRBD1 (6 bases). This CDR3 is built from 13 residues. Trimming pared 7 bases from V and 1 base from J, leaving 12 bases between. Germline CDR1 SGHRS, CDR2 YFSETQ. For the CDR3, the DNA is TGCGCCAGCGCCCCGGACAGATCCTACGAGCAGTACTTC. This translates into CASAPDRSYEQYF.